A selection of T cell receptor beta chains follows, all from one sample in a study of cytomegalovirus exposure and HLA in healthy donors. Using immunoSEQ multiplex PCR, the repertoire was profiled, and TCRdb retains in-frame clones only, with some absent. Of tens of thousands of clones in the sample, about 77% were seen once. Sequenced: PBMCs. The receptors here all came from a female donor in good health and CMV-seronegative. Each CDR3 is given with its conserved first and last residue. Each record gives: D gene, clone size, J gene, V gene, CDR3 protein, CDR3 DNA. The D gene is left open where the match is weak. Part of the rows lack a size; the others show once, few, many or a class for expanded clones.

.,.,TRBJ2-1,TRBV5-1,CASSLESEQFF,TGCGCCAGCAGCTTGGAGAGTGAGCAGTTCTTC
TRBD2,.,TRBJ2-1,TRBV7-8,CASSLGASGSEFF,TGTGCCAGCAGCTTAGGGGCTAGCGGGAGTGAGTTCTTC
.,few,TRBJ1-6,TRBV10-3,CAISVEQGNSPLHF,TGTGCCATCAGTGTAGAACAGGGTAATTCACCCCTCCACTTT
.,.,TRBJ1-5,TRBV4-3,CASSQDTGSNQPQHF,TGCGCCAGCAGCCAAGATACAGGCAGCAATCAGCCCCAGCATTTT
TRBD1,.,TRBJ2-7,TRBV9,CASSVGGAPATGVFYEQYF,TGTGCCAGCAGCGTAGGGGGAGCCCCAGCGACAGGGGTTTTCTACGAGCAGTACTTC
.,.,TRBJ1-6,TRBV28,CASRRKAGTKISSYNSPLHF,TGTGCCAGCAGGAGAAAGGCCGGGACAAAGATAAGCTCCTATAATTCCCCCCTCCACTTT
TRBD1,.,TRBJ1-4,TRBV4-3,CASSQDLGGTGNEKLFF,TGCGCCAGCAGCCAAGATCTTGGAGGGACAGGGAACGAAAAACTGTTTTTT
.,.,TRBJ2-5,TRBV7-2,CASSLVLYQETQYF,TGTGCCAGCAGCTTAGTTCTATACCAAGAGACCCAGTACTTC
.,few,TRBJ1-1,TRBV5-6,CASSLGLRGGMAEAFF,TGTGCCAGCAGCTTGGGACTTAGGGGGGGCATGGCTGAAGCTTTCTTT
TRBD2,.,TRBJ2-1,TRBV9,CASSVDSGGYNEQFF,TGTGCCAGCAGCGTAGATAGCGGGGGATACAATGAGCAGTTCTTC
TRBD1,.,TRBJ1-5,TRBV19,CASSLDRGVQPQHF,TGTGCCAGTAGTCTCGACAGGGGGGTTCAGCCCCAGCATTTT
.,.,TRBJ1-5,TRBV28,CASMRQYNQPQHF,TGTGCCAGCATGCGGCAGTACAATCAGCCCCAGCATTTT
TRBD2,.,TRBJ2-7,TRBV28,CASSARTSGPAYEQYF,TGTGCCAGCAGTGCTCGGACTAGCGGCCCTGCCTACGAGCAGTACTTC
.,.,TRBJ1-4,TRBV7-9,CASSLESRVRWEKLFF,TGTGCCAGCAGCTTAGAATCCCGGGTCAGATGGGAAAAACTGTTTTTT
.,few,TRBJ2-1,TRBV6-6,CASSFPTGNEQFF,TGTGCCAGCAGTTTCCCGACGGGGAATGAGCAGTTCTTC